This TCR beta chain was obtained from a study of blood T cell repertoires in COVID-19 (dated by TCRdb to the early 2020s). With regard to the full study: Samples covering the acute and convalescent phases of COVID-19 were provided by collaborators in the United States, Italy and Spain. Deeply sampled blood TCRbeta repertoires from subjects exposed to, actively infected with, or recovered from COVID-19 were included in the dataset. The prospective study material was composed of cDNA or gDNA derived from T cells, B-cell-depleted T cells, or PBMCs. Where HLA class I and class II types were available, the types were taken from metadata supplied by the sample provider, not from assay-based typing. Samples were obtained from the ongoing ImmuneRACE study (first 160 participants) and from 1,254 subjects provided by 6 global collaborators. A freely available public database, intended as a resource for researchers studying the immune response to SARS-CoV-2, is where the repertoires were released. Nearly every sample came with metadata listing a de-identified subject ID, COVID-19 status, age in years and sex.

General findings and caveats noted by the study authors: The quantity of clinical and demographic metadata differed by source and by participant and was supplied without curation.

TCRbeta CDR3 regions were amplified from genomic DNA using the immunoSEQ Assay, a bias-controlled multiplex PCR. On the authors' methods: The number of nucleated cells in each sample was estimated from the amplification of reference gene primers within the assay. To quantify the absolute abundance of each unique TCRbeta CDR3 rearrangement, sequence reads were collapsed and filtered. For each sample, productive Simpson clonality was calculated as the square root of Simpson's diversity index over productive rearrangements. As stored in TCRdb, this immuneACCESS dataset retains in-frame rearrangements with V and J assigned. A fraction of the clones does not appear; measured against another copy, unresolved V genes explain less than half of the discrepancy, and the remainder lacks a known reason. From that table come the V and J calls and clone size; the DNA was used to work out D and trimming. This sample lists fewer than 300,000 clones; roughly 90% were detected once. The ten largest clones capture less than 15% of the sample.

At one collaborating source in Seattle, patients were enrolled during active infection and were followed longitudinally through the course of disease. Collaborating institutions collected whole blood in K2EDTA tubes following their own protocols. Collaborator samples were shipped for TCRbeta analysis as frozen whole blood, isolated PBMCs, or DNA extracted from either sample type. On this clone: What antigen it recognizes has not been identified. No clone much larger than this one lies a single base away; base qualities are absent.

The V and J ends are trimmed by 3 bases and 7 bases, leaving 9 bases between them. The CDR3 contains 12 residues, cysteine and phenylalanine counted. Only the CDR3 part of the read is kept: 36 bases, read in frame from the first base. The sequenced sample consisted of peripheral blood. The receptor was isolated from a woman aged 25 to 39 with COVID-19, enrolled during active disease. The chain is made from TRBV12-3 or TRBV12-4 and TRBJ1-2; the D gene cannot be resolved reliably. CDR3 reads: CASSLFEAGYTF. The DNA sequence is given as TGTGCCAGCAGTTTGTTTGAGGCTGGCTACACCTTC.